This T cell receptor beta chain is drawn from a study of T cell repertoires in cytomegalovirus infection. Study outcomes and limitations: In two of eight donors, the top clonotype was HLA-C-restricted CMV-specific.

A single record per CDR3 protein comes from TCRdb applying MiXCR to the reads. Seen here are about 400,000 distinct CDR3 sequences, over 15% observed once, and the top ten hold roughly 8.7%. Trimming took off 0 bases at V and 4 bases at J, with 5 bases between the two ends. Looked up from germline, CDR1 is SNHLY and CDR2 is FYNNEI. The CDR3 has 13 amino acids. On this clonotype itself: Its antigen is not identified.

V is TRBV2 and J is TRBJ2-3; D unclear. Sequenced: PBMCs. The receptor was isolated from a human donor in good health (CMV status not recorded). Some clones in this sample may be carry-over from other donors' samples. DNA for the CDR3: TGTGCCAGCAGTGAAGCTCCCCCAGATACGCAGTATTTT. Amino acids: CASSEAPPDTQYF.